The rows below give T cell receptor beta chains drawn from one sample of a study of blood T cell repertoires in COVID-19. The table came from immunoSEQ multiplex PCR; TCRdb's copy has only in-frame clones and leaves some out. The sample has around 47,000 clones; 88% are singletons. Sequencing was performed on peripheral blood. The receptor source for this set is a man aged 50 to 59 with active COVID-19. Each CDR3 is given with its conserved first and last residue. Each record gives: CDR3 protein, CDR3 DNA, D gene, V gene, clone size, J gene. D genes are given only for firm matches. Clone sizes are given selectively: once, few, many, or a class where the clone is expanded.

CATSDLTGGTGANVLTF,TGTGCCACCAGTGATTTGACAGGGGGCACTGGGGCCAACGTCCTGACTTTC,TRBD1,TRBV24-1,NA,TRBJ2-6
CASSPPGLRAGELFF,TGTGCCAGCTCACCTCCCGGTTTGAGGGCCGGGGAGCTGTTTTTT,NA,TRBV18,NA,TRBJ2-2
CSASDSGGRADTQYF,TGCAGTGCTAGTGACAGCGGAGGGAGGGCAGATACGCAGTATTTT,TRBD2,TRBV20-1,NA,TRBJ2-3
CASTRLAGGAGELFF,TGTGCCAGCACCAGACTAGCGGGAGGAGCGGGGGAGCTGTTTTTT,TRBD2,TRBV2,NA,TRBJ2-2
CASSLARDDTQYF,TGTGCCAGCAGCTTAGCGCGAGATGATACGCAGTATTTT,NA,TRBV7-9,NA,TRBJ2-3
CASSQPGTSSEQFF,TGTGCCAGCAGCCAGCCCGGGACTAGTTCCGAGCAGTTCTTC,TRBD2,TRBV4-2,NA,TRBJ2-1
CASSEKRGRGKSYEQYF,TGTGCCAGCAGTGAAAAAAGGGGCAGGGGGAAATCCTACGAGCAGTACTTC,TRBD1,TRBV25-1,NA,TRBJ2-7
CASSLGIGTQYF,TGTGCCAGCAGCTTAGGAATCGGTACGCAGTATTTT,NA,TRBV7-2,NA,TRBJ2-3
CASSVGLYNEQFF,TGCGCCAGCAGCGTCGGACTCTACAATGAGCAGTTCTTC,NA,TRBV5-1,NA,TRBJ2-1
CASSARQEVTEAFF,TGTGCCAGCAGCGCACGACAGGAGGTCACTGAAGCTTTCTTT,NA,TRBV28,NA,TRBJ1-1
CASTQASGTYEQYF,TGTGCCAGCACCCAGGCTAGCGGCACCTACGAGCAGTACTTC,TRBD2,TRBV2,NA,TRBJ2-7
CASSETANNQPQHF,TGTGCCAGCAGTGAGACAGCCAACAATCAGCCCCAGCATTTT,NA,TRBV6-1,NA,TRBJ1-5
CASSHTQGRKNNSPLHF,TGCGCCAGCAGCCACACACAGGGGAGGAAAAATAATTCACCCCTCCACTTT,TRBD1,TRBV4-1,few,TRBJ1-6
CASSQGLTRDTQYF,TGTGCCAGCAGCCAGGGACTAACTCGGGATACGCAGTATTTT,TRBD2,TRBV3-1/TRBV3-2,NA,TRBJ2-3
CAISSVGGSEQYF,TGTGCCATTTCTAGCGTGGGTGGCAGCGAGCAGTACTTC,NA,TRBV10-3,once,TRBJ2-7
CASSAPGQGFAGGSFDEQFF,TGTGCCAGCAGCGCTCCGGGACAGGGGTTTGCGGGAGGGTCCTTCGATGAGCAGTTCTTC,NA,TRBV9,NA,TRBJ2-1
CASSEGGVRRVNSPLHF,TGTGCCAGCAGTGAAGGGGGGGTGAGGAGAGTTAATTCACCCCTCCACTTT,NA,TRBV2,NA,TRBJ1-6